This entry concerns a single TCR beta chain. Its matching antigen is unknown. The data were obtained in a study of cytomegalovirus exposure and HLA in healthy donors. Study-level findings and limits: Reports state that TCR beta sequences accurately predicted most subjects' HLA-A and HLA-B alleles.

PCR involved 60 Vbeta and 13 Jbeta primers. How the authors handled the data: Later, some 79 million unique TCR beta chains were counted in an analysis, and about 10 million of them were shared. This table comes from immunoSEQ multiplex PCR, and its TCRdb copy is limited to in-frame clones, with some not included. That table supplies the V and J calls and clone size; D and trimming were determined from the DNA. Found here are about 84,000 clones, roughly 61% of them singletons; the top ten hold approximately 15%. This CDR3 comprises 15 residues. The trim removed 2 bases at V and 5 bases at J, leaving 9 bases unmatched. Germline assignment: CDR1 SGHNT and CDR2 YYREEE (reference sequence).

The receptor was derived from a woman between 35 and 50 years old in good health and CMV-seropositive. The chain uses TRBV5-4 and TRBJ2-7; TRBD1 aligns across 8 bases. The sequenced material came from PBMCs. The CDR3 spells CASSLGGQGIDEQYF. In DNA form, the CDR3 reads TGTGCCAGCAGCTTAGGCGGACAGGGCATCGACGAGCAGTACTTC.